The 10 T cell receptor beta chains given below trace back to one sample, sequenced in a study of T cells in Graves' hyperthyroidism and ophthalmopathy. TCR beta CDR3 sequences were amplified from RNA transcripts. Researchers ran a first-round RT-PCR on the TCR CDR3 using the HTBI primer set. TCRdb re-called the multiplex PCR reads with MiXCR, one entry per CDR3 protein. The sample consists of nearly 600,000 distinct CDR3 sequences, 14% of them appearing once. The sequenced sample was blood. Receptors were obtained from a woman between 25 and 40 years old with Graves' hyperthyroidism that later progressed to Graves' ophthalmopathy.

This clonotype was detected many times. The chain has TRBV7-9 and TRBJ2-4; 7 nucleotides line up with TRBD2. The trim removed 5 bases at V and 4 bases at J, leaving 17 bases unmatched. In germline, CDR1 is SEHNR, CDR2 FQNEAQ (reference sequence). The CDR3 has 18 residues. CDR3 in amino acids: CASSLGGRTDDLKNIQYF. As DNA, the CDR3 is TGTGCCAGCAGCCTAGGCGGGAGAACAGACGACCTTAAAAACATTCAGTACTTC.

In its sample, this clonotype was seen many times. The chain has TRBV7-8 and TRBJ2-2; the D gene is possibly TRBD2 (5 bases). Trimming removed 4 bases from V and 13 bases from J, with 13 bases in between. There are 12 residues in the CDR3. The V gene's germline CDR1 is SGHVS and CDR2 FQNEAQ. In DNA, the CDR3 is TGTGCCAGCAGCTCACTAGTAGTCGGGCTGTTTTTT. It specifies CASSSLVVGLFF.

This clonotype was seen only a few times. The junction departs from the called germline gene at one end, perhaps through a read error. The V and J genes are TRBV2 and TRBJ2-2; D might be TRBD2 (6 bases). Per the germline V gene, CDR1 is SNHLY and CDR2 is FYNNEI. This CDR3 spans 11 amino acids. This CDR3 is CASGVTGGLFF. The CDR3 nucleotides are TGTGCCAGCGGAGTCACCGGGGGGCTGTTTTTT.

This clonotype was observed a handful of times. The V and J genes are TRBV4-1 and TRBJ1-2; 9 bases are a match to TRBD1. Germline CDR1 MGHRA, CDR2 YSYEKL. This CDR3 comprises 16 residues. V shed 0 bases and J 8 bases; nucleotides not matched to a gene: 10. For the CDR3, the DNA is TGCGCCAGCAGCCAAGACCCCTCTGACAGGGGGAAGGGCTACACCTTC. It translates to CASSQDPSDRGKGYTF.

The table lists this clonotype with a few counts. The V call is TRBV27, the J call TRBJ1-1; weak D call: TRBD1 (5 bases). Per germline, CDR1 MNHEY and CDR2 SMNVEV (reference sequence). Trimming left V 5 bases short and J 3 bases short, with 10 bases between. CDR3 length: 13 amino acids. The CDR3 region is CASSPGSYTEAFF. In DNA form, the CDR3 reads TGTGCCAGCAGTCCAGGGTCTTACACTGAAGCTTTCTTT.

Concerning this clonotype itself: The junction does not match germline at one end; this may be a read error. This chain connects TRBV5-8 to TRBJ2-3, with D perhaps matching TRBD2 (6 bases). The CDR3 spans 16 residues. Germline V CDR1 and CDR2: SGHTS, YDEGEE. CDR3 in DNA: TGCGCCAGCAGATCCGGACTACTACGTGACACAGATACGCAGTATTTT. It codes for CASRSGLLRDTDTQYF.

The rearrangement joins TRBV4-2 to TRBJ1-1; TRBD1 matches 8 bases. V shed 5 bases, J shed 1 base, and the junction held 3 bases outside the gene matches. Germline CDR1 LGHNA, CDR2 YNFKEQ. The CDR3 loop spans 14 amino acids. CDR3 DNA: TGTGCCAGCAGCGCCCAGGGGGCGAACACTGAAGCTTTCTTT. It specifies CASSAQGANTEAFF.

This chain uses TRBV28 with TRBJ2-1; D is unresolved. Germline values: CDR1 MDHEN, CDR2 SYDVKM. The CDR3 runs to 12 residues. Trimming left V 7 bases short and J 2 bases short, with 6 bases between. For the CDR3, the DNA is TGTGCCAGCAAAGGCCCCTACAATGAGCAGTTCTTC. Its protein product is CASKGPYNEQFF.

The chain carries TRBV2 and TRBJ2-4; TRBD1 aligns across 11 bases. The V gene end was trimmed by 6 bases and the J gene end by 7 bases; junction bases not matched to a gene: 17. Germline V gene data show CDR1 as SNHLY and CDR2 as FYNNEI. This CDR3 contains 18 residues. DNA for the CDR3: TGTGCCAGCAGCGGTCCCCCCGCTCGGACAGGGGGCCTCAACATTCAGTACTTC. This encodes CASSGPPARTGGLNIQYF.

The genes are TRBV5-6 and TRBJ1-4, with D perhaps TRBD1 (5 bases). Germline CDR1 and CDR2: SGHDT and YYEEEE. The CDR3 runs 17 residues. Trimming took off 4 bases at V and 0 bases at J, with 16 bases between the two ends. CDR3 in amino acids: CASSPLTDIATNEKLFF. In DNA form, the CDR3 reads TGTGCCAGCAGCCCCTTGACAGACATTGCAACTAATGAAAAACTGTTTTTT.